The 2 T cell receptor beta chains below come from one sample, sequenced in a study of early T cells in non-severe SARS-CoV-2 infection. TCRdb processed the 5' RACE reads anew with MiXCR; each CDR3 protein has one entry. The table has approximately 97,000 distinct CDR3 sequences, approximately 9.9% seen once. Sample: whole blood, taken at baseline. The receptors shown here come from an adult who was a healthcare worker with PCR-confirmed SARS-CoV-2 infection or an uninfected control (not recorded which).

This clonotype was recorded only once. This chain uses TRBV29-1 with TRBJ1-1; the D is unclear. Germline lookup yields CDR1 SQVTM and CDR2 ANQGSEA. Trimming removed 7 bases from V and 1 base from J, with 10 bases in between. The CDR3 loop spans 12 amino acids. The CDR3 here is CSGKIANTEAFF. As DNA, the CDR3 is TGCAGCGGGAAAATAGCGAACACTGAAGCTTTCTTT.

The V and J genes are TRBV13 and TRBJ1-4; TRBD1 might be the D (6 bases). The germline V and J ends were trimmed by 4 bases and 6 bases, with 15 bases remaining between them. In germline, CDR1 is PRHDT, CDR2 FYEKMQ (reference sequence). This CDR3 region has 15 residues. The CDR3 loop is CASSSYRDGDEKLFF. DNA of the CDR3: TGTGCCAGCAGCTCTTACAGGGACGGGGATGAAAAACTGTTTTTT.